The present T cell receptor (beta chain) was sequenced within a study of Graves' ophthalmopathy and Graves' hyperthyroidism listed by TCRdb under 2018. In the study overall: Peripheral blood was collected at initial diagnosis, prior to any treatment. To tell Graves' ophthalmopathy apart from Graves' hyperthyroidism, and to predict which patients would progress to ophthalmopathy, the study relied on TCR beta repertoire signatures. In total, approximately 140 blood samples were TCR-sequenced: 43 ophthalmopathy, approximately 75 hyperthyroidism and approximately 17 hyperthyroidism-to-ophthalmopathy patients. To explore V-J signatures that distinguish ophthalmopathy from hyperthyroidism, a discovery set of 95 to 100 patients was enrolled, made up of around 40 with ophthalmopathy and around 57 with stable hyperthyroidism. An independent validation cohort was composed of 18 hyperthyroidism patients and around 15 patients who later progressed from hyperthyroidism to ophthalmopathy. In over five hyperthyroidism patients, the T-cell repertoires found in thyroid tissue were compared with those found in blood. Following sampling, methimazole starting at 30 mg daily was administered to hyperthyroidism patients, and high-dose intravenous methylprednisolone was administered to ophthalmopathy patients. The 85 to 100 discovery patients were divided at random into training and test sets in a 7:3 ratio. What the work shows at the level of the full study, not this receptor alone: Sample size was not predetermined statistically, and investigators were not blinded to group allocation. Among expanded thyroid clonotypes with frequency above 0.001, most also showed up in blood, which suggests that blood repertoires may reflect the thyroid immune response. In cross-validation, the 13-signature model distinguished ophthalmopathy from stable hyperthyroidism with approximately 90% sensitivity and around 81% specificity, and in the test set the corresponding values were roughly 80% and 76%. In validation, the model predicted ophthalmopathy progression with more than 70% sensitivity and roughly 72% specificity; around twelve predicted patients were CT-confirmed with GO in a median of approximately six months.

For repertoire sequencing, TCR beta CDR3 regions were amplified from RNA transcripts. A first-round RT-PCR used HTBI primers with the Qiagen OneStep RT-PCR kit, followed by a second-round multiplex PCR, size selection and purification. The libraries underwent paired-end sequencing with 100 bp reads on an Illumina HiSeq2000. The original pipeline was this. SOAPnuke was used to process the reads, removing any read that contained adapters or uncalled bases, had a mean Phred below 15, or lacked an exact match to the constant primer or identifier. High-quality paired reads were merged with COPE v1.2.5. Each unique nucleotide sequence was defined as a clonotype, and clonotypes were aligned to IMGT TRB V, D and J references with MiTCR v1.1. Analysis was restricted to V-J combinations with a frequency above 0.0001, which covered 98% to 99.2% of repertoires. For each V-J combination, a TCR clonal expansion and chaos score was defined as F50 clonal expansion divided by the chaos observed in the TCRdist matrix. Welch's t-statistics and random forest were used to reduce the features to 10 to 15 V-J combinations, which were then used as input to a naive Bayes classifier. The Morisita-Horn index was used to measure how similar the thyroid and blood repertoires were. In-frame beta chains were kept once TCRdb had trimmed the public reads at Q25 with fastp and called clones with MiXCR. Each entry merges the rows of one CDR3 protein and shows their most common DNA and genes. None of the V and J calls come from the authors' own analysis; TCRdb made them. The sample table lists about 220,000 distinct CDR3 sequences, approximately 21% of them with a count of one. The ten largest clones add up to about 46% of the sample.

This clonotype was counted at least ten times. Its antigen is still unknown. Base qualities were left out, and no much larger clone turns up one base away. The ophthalmopathy patients had moderately to severely active disease, with a Clinical Activity Score of 3 or higher, a NOSPECS grade of 4 or higher, and a disease duration of less than 3 months. Patients were excluded if they had other autoimmune diseases, uncontrolled infections, pregnancy or lactation. Diagnosis relied on clinical symptoms, serum thyroxine, TRAb, thyroid ultrasound and orbital computed tomography. Using Ficoll-Paque density gradient centrifugation, PBMCs were isolated from 9.5 to 10 ml of fresh peripheral blood. Trizol reagent was used to extract the total RNA, and its quality was then checked on an Agilent 2100 Bioanalyzer. The specimen was peripheral blood. The sequence was obtained from a woman in her 50s with Graves' ophthalmopathy. Donor details come from another sample of the same person, matched by shared clones.

The nucleotide sequence is given as TGTGCCAGCAGCCCCCCGGGACAGGGATTAGAGACCCAGTACTTC. This sequence encodes CASSPPGQGLETQYF. Here the chain combines TRBV7-2 and TRBJ2-5; TRBD1 matches 9 bases in the middle. V has 5 bases trimmed and J has 4 bases trimmed; junction bases matching no gene number 8. The CDR3, from cysteine to phenylalanine, totals 15 residues. Of all the DNA, just the CDR3 is kept, 45 bases in frame from base 1. As encoded in the germline V gene, CDR1 is SGHTA while CDR2 is FQGNSA.